This T cell receptor beta chain appears in the sequencing data of a study of shared clonotypes between healthy human individuals. Libraries were prepared by immunoSEQ multiplex PCR; TCRdb keeps only in-frame clonotypes and omits some of them. The repertoire holds under 650,000 clones, 90% to 96% seen once, with 0.055% to 0.075% in the top ten. Sequencing used naive CD4+ T cells sorted from blood. Subset indicated: CD45RA+ positively selected. The clonotype originates from a woman aged 30 to 39 in good health.

The DNA for the CDR3 is TGTGCCAGCAGCCCCTGGACAGGGGAAGGAGGCTACACCTTC. Translation: CASSPWTGEGGYTF. The chain joins TRBV5-6 to TRBJ1-2; 9 positions agree with TRBD1. J lost 8 bases, V lost 4 bases, and 9 bases had no gene match. The germline V gene has CDR1 SGHDT and CDR2 YYEEEE. The CDR3 covers 14 residues.